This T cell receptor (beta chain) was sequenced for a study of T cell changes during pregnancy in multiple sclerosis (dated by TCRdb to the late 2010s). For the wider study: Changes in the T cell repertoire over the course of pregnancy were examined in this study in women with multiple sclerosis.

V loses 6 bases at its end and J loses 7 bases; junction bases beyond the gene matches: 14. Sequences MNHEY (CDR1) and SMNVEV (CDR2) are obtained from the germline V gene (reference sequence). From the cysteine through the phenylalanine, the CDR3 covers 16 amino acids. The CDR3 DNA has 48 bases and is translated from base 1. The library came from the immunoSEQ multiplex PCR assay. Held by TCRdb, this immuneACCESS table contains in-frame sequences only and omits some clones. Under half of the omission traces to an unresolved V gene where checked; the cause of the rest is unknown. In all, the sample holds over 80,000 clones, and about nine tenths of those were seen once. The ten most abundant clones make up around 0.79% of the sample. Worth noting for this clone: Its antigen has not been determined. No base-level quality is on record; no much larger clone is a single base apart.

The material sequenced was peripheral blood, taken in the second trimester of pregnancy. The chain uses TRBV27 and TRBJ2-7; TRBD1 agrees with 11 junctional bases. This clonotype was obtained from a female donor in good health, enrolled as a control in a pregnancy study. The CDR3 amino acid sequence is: CASRPSPGQGDREQYF. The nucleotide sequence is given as TGTGCCAGCAGACCCTCACCGGGACAGGGGGATCGAGAGCAGTACTTC.